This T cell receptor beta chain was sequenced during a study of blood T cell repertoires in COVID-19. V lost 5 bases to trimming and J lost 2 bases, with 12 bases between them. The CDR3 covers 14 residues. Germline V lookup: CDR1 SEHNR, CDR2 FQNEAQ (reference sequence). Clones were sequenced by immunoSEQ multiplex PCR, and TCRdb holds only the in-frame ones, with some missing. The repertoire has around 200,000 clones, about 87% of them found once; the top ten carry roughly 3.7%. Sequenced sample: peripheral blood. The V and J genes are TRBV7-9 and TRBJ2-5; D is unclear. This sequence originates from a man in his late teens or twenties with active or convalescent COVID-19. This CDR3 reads CASSPDDNQETQYF. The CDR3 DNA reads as TGTGCCAGCAGCCCCGACGACAATCAAGAGACCCAGTACTTC.